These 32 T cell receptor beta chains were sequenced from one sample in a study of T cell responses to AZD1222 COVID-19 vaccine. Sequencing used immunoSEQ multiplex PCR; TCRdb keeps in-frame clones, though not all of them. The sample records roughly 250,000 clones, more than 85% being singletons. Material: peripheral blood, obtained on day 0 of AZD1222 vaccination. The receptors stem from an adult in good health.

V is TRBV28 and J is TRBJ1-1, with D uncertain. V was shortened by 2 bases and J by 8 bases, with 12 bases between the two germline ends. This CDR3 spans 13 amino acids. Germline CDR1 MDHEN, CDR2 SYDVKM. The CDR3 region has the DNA TGTGCCAGCAGTTTAAGGGTCAACGGAGAAGCTTTCTTT. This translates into CASSLRVNGEAFF.

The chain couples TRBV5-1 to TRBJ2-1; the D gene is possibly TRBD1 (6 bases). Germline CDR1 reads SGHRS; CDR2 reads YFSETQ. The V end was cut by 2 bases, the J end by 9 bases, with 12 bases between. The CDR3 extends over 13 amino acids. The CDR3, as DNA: TGCGCCAGCAGCTTACAGGGAGAGGGTGAGCAGTTCTTC. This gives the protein CASSLQGEGEQFF.

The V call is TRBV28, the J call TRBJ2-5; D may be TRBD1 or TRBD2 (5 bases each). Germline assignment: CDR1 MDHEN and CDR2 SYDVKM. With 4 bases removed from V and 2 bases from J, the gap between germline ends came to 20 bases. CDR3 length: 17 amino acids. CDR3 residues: CASSSVPGTRIQETQYF. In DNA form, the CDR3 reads TGTGCCAGCAGTTCCGTCCCCGGGACGAGGATTCAAGAGACCCAGTACTTC.

The CDR3 DNA reads TGTGCCAGCAGCCAAGATCTGGAAGATACGCAGTATTTT. Translated: CASSQDLEDTQYF. The chain employs TRBV14 and TRBJ2-3; D gene ambiguous. This CDR3 has 13 residues. V lost 0 bases and J lost 5, with 6 bases in between. Germline values: CDR1 SGHDN, CDR2 FVKESK. Supplemented by reference TRBV14 and TRBJ2-3, the full variable domain reads EAGVTQFPSHSVIEKGQTVTLRCDPISGHDNLYWYRRVMGKEIKFLLHFVKESKQDESGMPNNRFLAERTGGTYSTLKVQPAELEDSGVYFCASSQDLEDTQYFGPGTRLTVL.

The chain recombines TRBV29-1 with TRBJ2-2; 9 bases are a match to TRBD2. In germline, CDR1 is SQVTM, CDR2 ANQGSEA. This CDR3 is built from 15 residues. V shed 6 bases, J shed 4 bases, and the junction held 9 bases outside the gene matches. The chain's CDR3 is CSVFIAGAGTGELFF. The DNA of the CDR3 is TGCAGCGTGTTCATAGCGGGGGCGGGCACCGGGGAGCTGTTTTTT.

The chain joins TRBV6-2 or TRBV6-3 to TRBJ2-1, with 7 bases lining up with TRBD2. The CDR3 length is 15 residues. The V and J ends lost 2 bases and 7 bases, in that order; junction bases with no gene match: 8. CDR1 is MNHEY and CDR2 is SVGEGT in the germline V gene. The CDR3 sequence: CASSYAAGVGNEQFF. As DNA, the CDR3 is TGTGCCAGCAGTTACGCCGCGGGAGTAGGGAATGAGCAGTTCTTC.

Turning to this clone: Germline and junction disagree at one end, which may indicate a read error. This CDR3 is CAGRDEQFF. The CDR3 bases are TGTGCCGGCAGGGACGAGCAGTTCTTC. J is TRBJ2-1 and V is TRBV5-6; D tentatively fits TRBD1 or TRBD2 (5 bases each). CDR3 size: 9 residues. Germline CDR1 and CDR2: SGHDT and YYEEEE.

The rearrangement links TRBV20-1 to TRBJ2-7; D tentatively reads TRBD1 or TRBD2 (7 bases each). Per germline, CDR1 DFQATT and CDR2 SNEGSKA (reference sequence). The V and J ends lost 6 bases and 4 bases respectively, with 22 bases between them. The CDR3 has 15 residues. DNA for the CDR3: TGCAGTGCCAGTGGGGGGGGACAGACCAAATACGAGCAGTACTTC. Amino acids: CSASGGGQTKYEQYF.

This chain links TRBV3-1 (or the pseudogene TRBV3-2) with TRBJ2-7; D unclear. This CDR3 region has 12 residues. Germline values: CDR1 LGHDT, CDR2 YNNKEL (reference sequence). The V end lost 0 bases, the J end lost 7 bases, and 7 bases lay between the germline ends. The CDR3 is CASSQDLREQYF. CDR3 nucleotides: TGTGCCAGCAGCCAAGACCTGAGGGAGCAGTACTTC.

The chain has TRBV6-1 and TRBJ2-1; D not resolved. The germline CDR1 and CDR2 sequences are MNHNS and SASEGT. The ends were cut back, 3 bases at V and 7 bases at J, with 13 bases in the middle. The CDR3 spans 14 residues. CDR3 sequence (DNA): TGTGCCAGCAGTGAGGGCCAGGCCGCAAATGAGCAGTTCTTC. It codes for CASSEGQAANEQFF.

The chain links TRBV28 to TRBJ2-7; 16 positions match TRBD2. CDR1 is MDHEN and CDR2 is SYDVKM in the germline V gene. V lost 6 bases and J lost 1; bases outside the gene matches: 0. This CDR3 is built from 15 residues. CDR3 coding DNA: TGTGCCAGCAGGGGACTAGCGGGAGGGTCCTACGAGCAGTACTTC. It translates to CASRGLAGGSYEQYF.

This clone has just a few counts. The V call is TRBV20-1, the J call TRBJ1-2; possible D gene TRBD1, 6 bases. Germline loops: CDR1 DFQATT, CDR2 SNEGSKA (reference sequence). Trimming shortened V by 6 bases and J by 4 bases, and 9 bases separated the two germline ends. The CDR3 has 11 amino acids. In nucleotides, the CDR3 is TGCAGTGCGGGGGGCGGCTATGGCTACACCTTC. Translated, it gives CSAGGGYGYTF.

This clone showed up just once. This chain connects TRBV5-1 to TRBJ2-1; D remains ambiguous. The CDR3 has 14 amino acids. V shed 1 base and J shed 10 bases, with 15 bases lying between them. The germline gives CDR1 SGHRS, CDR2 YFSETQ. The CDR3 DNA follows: TGCGCCAGCAGCTTGAATAGGGCCCTCAGGGAGCAGTTCTTC. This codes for CASSLNRALREQFF.

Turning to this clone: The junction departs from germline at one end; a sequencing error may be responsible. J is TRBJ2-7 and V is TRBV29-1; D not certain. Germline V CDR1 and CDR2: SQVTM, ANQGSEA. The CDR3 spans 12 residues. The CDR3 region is CSVEGKLYEQYF. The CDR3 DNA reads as TGCAGCGTGGAAGGGAAATTGTACGAGCAGTACTTC.

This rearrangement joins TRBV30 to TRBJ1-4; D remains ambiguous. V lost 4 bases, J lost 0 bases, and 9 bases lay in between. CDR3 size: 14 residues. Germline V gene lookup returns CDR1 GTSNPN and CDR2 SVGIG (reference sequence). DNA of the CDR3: TGTGCCTGGACCCCGGGATCAACTAATGAAAAACTGTTTTTT. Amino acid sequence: CAWTPGSTNEKLFF.

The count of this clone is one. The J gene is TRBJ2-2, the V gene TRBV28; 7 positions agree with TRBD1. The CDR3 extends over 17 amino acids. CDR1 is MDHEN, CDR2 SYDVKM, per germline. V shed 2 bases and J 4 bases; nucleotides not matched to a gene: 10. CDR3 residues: CASSLPGTVFSTGELFF. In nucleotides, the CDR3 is TGTGCCAGCAGTTTACCCGGGACAGTCTTTTCCACCGGGGAGCTGTTTTTT.

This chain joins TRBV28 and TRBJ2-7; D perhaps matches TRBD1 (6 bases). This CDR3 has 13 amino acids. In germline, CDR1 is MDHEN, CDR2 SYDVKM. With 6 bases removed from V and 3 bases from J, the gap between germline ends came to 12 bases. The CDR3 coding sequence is TGTGCCAGCAGCTCAGGACAGAGCTACGAGCAGTACTTC. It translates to CASSSGQSYEQYF.

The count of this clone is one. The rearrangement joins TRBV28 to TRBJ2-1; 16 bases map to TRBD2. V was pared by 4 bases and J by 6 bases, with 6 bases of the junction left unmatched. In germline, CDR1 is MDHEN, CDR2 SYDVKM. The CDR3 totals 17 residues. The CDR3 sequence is CASSSVGTSGGVNEQFF. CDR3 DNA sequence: TGTGCCAGCAGTTCCGTCGGGACTAGCGGGGGGGTCAATGAGCAGTTCTTC.

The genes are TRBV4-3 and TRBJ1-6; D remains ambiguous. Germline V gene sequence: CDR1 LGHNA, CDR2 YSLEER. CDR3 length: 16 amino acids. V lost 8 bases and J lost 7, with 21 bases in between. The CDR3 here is CASSWTDDLGNSPLHF. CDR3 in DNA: TGCGCCAGCTCTTGGACGGACGATTTGGGGAATTCACCCCTCCACTTT.

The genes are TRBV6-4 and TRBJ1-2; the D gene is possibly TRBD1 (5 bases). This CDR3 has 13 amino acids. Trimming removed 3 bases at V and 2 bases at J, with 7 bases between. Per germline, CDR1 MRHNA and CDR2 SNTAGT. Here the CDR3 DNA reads TGTGCCAGCAGTGATGGGGGAAACTATGGCTACACCTTC. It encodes CASSDGGNYGYTF.

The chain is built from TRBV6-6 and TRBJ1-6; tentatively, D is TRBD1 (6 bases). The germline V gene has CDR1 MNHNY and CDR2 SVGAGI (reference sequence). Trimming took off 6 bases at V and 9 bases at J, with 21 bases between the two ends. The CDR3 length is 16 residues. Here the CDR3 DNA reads TGTGCCAGCAGCTACCTAGGGGGGACGATGGGTTCACCCCTCCACTTT. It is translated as CASSYLGGTMGSPLHF.

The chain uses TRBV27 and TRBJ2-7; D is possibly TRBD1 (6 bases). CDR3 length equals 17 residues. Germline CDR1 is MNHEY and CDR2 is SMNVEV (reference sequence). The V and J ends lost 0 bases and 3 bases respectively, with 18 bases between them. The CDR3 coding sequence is TGTGCCAGCAGTTTATCCCCAGGGACACTTCTCAACTACGAGCAGTACTTC. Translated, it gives CASSLSPGTLLNYEQYF.

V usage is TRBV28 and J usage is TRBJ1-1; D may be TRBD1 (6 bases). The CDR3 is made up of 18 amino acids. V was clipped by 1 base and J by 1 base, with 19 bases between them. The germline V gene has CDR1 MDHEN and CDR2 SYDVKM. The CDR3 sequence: CASSLSETGLEGNTEAFF. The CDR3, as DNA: TGTGCCAGCAGTTTATCGGAGACAGGTCTAGAGGGGAACACTGAAGCTTTCTTT.

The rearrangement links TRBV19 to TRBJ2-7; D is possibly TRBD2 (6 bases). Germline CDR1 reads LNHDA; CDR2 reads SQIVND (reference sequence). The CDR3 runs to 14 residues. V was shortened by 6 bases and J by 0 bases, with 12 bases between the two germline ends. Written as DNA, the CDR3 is TGTGCCAGTAGAGGAGGACTACCCTCCTACGAGCAGTACTTC. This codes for CASRGGLPSYEQYF.

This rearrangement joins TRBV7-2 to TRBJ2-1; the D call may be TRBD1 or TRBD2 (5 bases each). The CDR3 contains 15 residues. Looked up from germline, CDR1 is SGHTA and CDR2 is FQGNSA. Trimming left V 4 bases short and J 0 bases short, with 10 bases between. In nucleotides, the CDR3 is TGTGCCAGCAGCTGGGACCGCAGCTCCTACAATGAGCAGTTCTTC. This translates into CASSWDRSSYNEQFF.

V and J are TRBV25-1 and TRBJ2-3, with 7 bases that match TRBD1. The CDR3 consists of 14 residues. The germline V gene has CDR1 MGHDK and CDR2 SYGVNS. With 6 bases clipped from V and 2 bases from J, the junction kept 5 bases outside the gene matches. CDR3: CASRQTGITDTQYF. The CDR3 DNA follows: TGTGCCAGCAGACAGACAGGGATCACAGATACGCAGTATTTT.

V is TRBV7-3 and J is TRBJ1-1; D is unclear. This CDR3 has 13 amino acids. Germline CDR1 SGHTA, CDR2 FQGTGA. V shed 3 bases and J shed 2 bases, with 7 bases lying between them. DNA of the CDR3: TGTGCCAGCAGCTTTCACTCAAACACTGAAGCTTTCTTT. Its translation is CASSFHSNTEAFF.

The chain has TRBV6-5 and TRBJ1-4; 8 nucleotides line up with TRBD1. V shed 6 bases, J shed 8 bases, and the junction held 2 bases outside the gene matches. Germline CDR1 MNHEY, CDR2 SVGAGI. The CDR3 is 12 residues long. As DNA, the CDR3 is TGTGCCAGCAGGGGGACAGGCGAAAAACTGTTTTTT. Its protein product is CASRGTGEKLFF.

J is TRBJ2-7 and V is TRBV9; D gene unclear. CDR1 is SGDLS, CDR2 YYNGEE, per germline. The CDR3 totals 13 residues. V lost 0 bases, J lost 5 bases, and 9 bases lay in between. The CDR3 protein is CASSVGPKDEQYF. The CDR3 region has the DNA TGTGCCAGCAGCGTAGGCCCTAAAGACGAGCAGTACTTC. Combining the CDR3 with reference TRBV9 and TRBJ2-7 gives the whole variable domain DSGVTQTPKHLITATGQRVTLRCSPRSGDLSVYWYQQSLDQGLQFLIQYYNGEERAKGNILERFSAQQFPDLHSELNLSSLELGDSALYFCASSVGPKDEQYFGPGTRLTVT.

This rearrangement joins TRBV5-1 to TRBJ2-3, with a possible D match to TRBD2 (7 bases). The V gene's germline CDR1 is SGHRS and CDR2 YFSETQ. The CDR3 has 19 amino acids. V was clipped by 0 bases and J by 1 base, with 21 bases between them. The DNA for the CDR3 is TGCGCCAGCAGCTTGGGCCCCTGGGGGGCGGGGGCCCGCACAGATACGCAGTATTTT. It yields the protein CASSLGPWGAGARTDTQYF.

As DNA, the CDR3 is TGTGCCAGCAGCTTAGAAGGACAGAACTATGGCTACACCTTC. This sequence encodes CASSLEGQNYGYTF. The chain couples TRBV11-2 to TRBJ1-2, with D possibly matching TRBD1 (6 bases). CDR1 and CDR2 from the germline V gene are SGHAT and FQNNGV. V was clipped by 0 bases and J by 2 bases, with 7 bases between them. The length of the CDR3 is 14 residues.

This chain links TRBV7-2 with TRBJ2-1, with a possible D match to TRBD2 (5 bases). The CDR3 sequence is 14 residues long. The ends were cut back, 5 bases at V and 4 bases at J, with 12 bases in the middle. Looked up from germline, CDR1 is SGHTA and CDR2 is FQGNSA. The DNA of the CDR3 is TGTGCCAGCAGCCGGACTCTTCCTTACAATGAGCAGTTCTTC. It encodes CASSRTLPYNEQFF.